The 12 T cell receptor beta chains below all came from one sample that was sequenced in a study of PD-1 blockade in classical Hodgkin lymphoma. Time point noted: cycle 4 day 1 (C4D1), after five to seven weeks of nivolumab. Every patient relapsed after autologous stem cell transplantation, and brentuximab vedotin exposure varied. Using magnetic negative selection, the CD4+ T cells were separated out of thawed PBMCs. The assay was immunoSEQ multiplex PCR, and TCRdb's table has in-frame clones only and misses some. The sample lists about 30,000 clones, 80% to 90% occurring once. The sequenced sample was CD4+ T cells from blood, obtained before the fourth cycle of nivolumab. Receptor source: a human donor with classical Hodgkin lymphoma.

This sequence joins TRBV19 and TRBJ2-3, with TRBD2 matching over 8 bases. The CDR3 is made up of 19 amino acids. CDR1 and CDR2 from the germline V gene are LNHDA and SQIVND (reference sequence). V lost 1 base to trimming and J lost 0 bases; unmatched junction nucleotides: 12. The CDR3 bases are TGTGCCAGTAGTATAGTTGGGCTAGCGGGCGAATCTAGCACAGATACGCAGTATTTT. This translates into CASSIVGLAGESSTDTQYF.

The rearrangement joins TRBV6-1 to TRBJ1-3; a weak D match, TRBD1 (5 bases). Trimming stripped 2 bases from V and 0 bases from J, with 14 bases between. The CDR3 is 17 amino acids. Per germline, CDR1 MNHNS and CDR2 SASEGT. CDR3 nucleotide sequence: TGTGCCAGCAGTGAAACGGACCCAGGGCACTCTGGAAACACCATATATTTT. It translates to CASSETDPGHSGNTIYF.

DNA of the CDR3: TGCGCCAGCAGCCCCTCCCGGACAGGGCCCTTCAGCACAGATACGCAGTATTTT. Amino acid sequence: CASSPSRTGPFSTDTQYF. The V call is TRBV5-1, the J call TRBJ2-3; TRBD1 matches 8 bases. The V gene's germline CDR1 is SGHRS and CDR2 YFSETQ. J gave up 0 bases and V 4 bases, and 13 bases lay outside the gene matches. The CDR3 is 18 amino acids.

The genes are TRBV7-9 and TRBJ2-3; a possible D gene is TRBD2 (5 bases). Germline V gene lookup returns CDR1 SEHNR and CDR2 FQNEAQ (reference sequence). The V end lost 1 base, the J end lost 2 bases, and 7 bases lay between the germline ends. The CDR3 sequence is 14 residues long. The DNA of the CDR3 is TGTGCCAGCAGCTTAGGGAGGCACACAGATACGCAGTATTTT. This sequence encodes CASSLGRHTDTQYF.

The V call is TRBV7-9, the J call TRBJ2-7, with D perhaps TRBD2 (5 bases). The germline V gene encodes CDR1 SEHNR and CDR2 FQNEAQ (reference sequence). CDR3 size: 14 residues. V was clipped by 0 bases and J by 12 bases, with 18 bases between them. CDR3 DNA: TGTGCCAGCAGCTTAGCCGGCAGAGACGGGAAGCGGTACTTC. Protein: CASSLAGRDGKRYF.

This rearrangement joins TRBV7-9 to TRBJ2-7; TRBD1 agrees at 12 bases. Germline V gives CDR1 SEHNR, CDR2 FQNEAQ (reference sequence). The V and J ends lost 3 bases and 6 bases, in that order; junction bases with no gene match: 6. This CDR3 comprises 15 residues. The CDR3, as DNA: TGTGCCAGCAGCTTTCCGGGACAGGGGGCGGGCGAGCAGTACTTC. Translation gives CASSFPGQGAGEQYF. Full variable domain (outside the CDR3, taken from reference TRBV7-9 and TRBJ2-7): DTGVSQNPRHKITKRGQNVTFRCDPISEHNRLYWYRQTLGQGPEFLTYFQNEAQLEKSRLLSDRFSAERPKGSFSTLEIQRTEQGDSAMYLCASSFPGQGAGEQYFGPGTRLTVT.

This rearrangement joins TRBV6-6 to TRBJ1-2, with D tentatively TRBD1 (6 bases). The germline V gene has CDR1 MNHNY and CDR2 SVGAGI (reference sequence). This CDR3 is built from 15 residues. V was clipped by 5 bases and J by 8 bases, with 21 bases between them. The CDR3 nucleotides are TGTGCCAGCAGTACATTACTAGGACAGTCGGCGGGCTACACCTTC. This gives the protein CASSTLLGQSAGYTF.

CDR3 in DNA: TGTGCCAGTAGTAACGGAAGGGGTTCGTTGGGTAGCAATCAGCCCCAGCATTTT. It yields the protein CASSNGRGSLGSNQPQHF. This chain connects TRBV19 to TRBJ1-5; tentative D call: TRBD1 (5 bases). Germline CDR1 reads LNHDA; CDR2 reads SQIVND (reference sequence). V was shortened by 4 bases and J by 0 bases, with 19 bases between the two germline ends. The CDR3 totals 18 residues.

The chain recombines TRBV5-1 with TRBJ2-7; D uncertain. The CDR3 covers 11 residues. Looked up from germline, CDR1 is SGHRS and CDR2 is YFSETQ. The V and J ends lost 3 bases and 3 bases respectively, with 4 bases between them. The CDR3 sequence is CASSSDYEQYF. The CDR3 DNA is TGCGCCAGCAGCTCCGACTACGAGCAGTACTTC.

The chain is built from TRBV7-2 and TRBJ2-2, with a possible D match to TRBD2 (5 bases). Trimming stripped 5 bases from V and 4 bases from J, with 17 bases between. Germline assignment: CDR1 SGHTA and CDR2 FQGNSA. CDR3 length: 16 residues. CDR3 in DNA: TGTGCCAGCAGCCTCATGTGGCTAGGAGGCACCGGGGAGCTGTTTTTT. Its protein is CASSLMWLGGTGELFF.

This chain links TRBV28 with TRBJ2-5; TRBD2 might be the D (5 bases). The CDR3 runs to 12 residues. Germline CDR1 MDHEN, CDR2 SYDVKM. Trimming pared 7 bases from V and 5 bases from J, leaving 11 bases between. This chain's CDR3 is CASTLRGETQYF. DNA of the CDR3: TGTGCCAGCACCCTCCGAGGGGAGACCCAGTACTTC.

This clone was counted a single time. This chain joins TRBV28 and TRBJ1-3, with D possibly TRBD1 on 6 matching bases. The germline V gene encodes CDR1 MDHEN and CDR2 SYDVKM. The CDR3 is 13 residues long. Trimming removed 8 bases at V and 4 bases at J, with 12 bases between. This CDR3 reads CASVTGPGNTIYF. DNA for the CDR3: TGTGCCAGCGTCACAGGGCCCGGAAACACCATATATTTT.